These T cell receptor beta chains were read from a single sample in a study of shared clonotypes between healthy human individuals. Clones were sequenced by immunoSEQ multiplex PCR, and TCRdb holds only the in-frame ones, with some missing. Of some 1 million clones in the sample, around 76% are singletons; the top ten hold 1.4% to 1.5%. The sequencing sample was made of memory CD4+ T cells sorted from blood. The receptor set was obtained from a man younger than 30 in good health. Both conserved end residues are part of each CDR3. A D gene is named only where the DNA matches it firmly. Size is omitted from some rows. Given values are once, few, many or a class for expanded clones.

clone_size	v_call	j_call	d_call	cdr3_nt	cdr3_aa
few	TRBV5-1	TRBJ2-7	.	TGCGCCAGCAGCTTACAAGAAGGGGTCTACGAGCAGTACTTC	CASSLQEGVYEQYF
.	TRBV6-1	TRBJ2-7	TRBD1	TGTGCCAGCAGCGACAGGGTAGGCTACGAGCAGTACTTC	CASSDRVGYEQYF
.	TRBV7-2	TRBJ2-7	.	TGTGCCAGCAGCGACGATCGACCCCCCTACGAGCAGTACTTC	CASSDDRPPYEQYF
.	TRBV30	TRBJ1-1	.	TGTGCCTGGAACGTCAACACTGAAGCTTTCTTT	CAWNVNTEAFF
.	TRBV5-1	TRBJ1-1	.	TGCGCCAGCAGCTTGGCTAACAGGACAGTCTTCACTGAAGCTTTCTTT	CASSLANRTVFTEAFF
few	TRBV19	TRBJ1-1	TRBD1	TGTGCCAGTATTCCACAGGGGAGGGCCACTGAAGCTTTCTTT	CASIPQGRATEAFF
.	TRBV5-1	TRBJ2-3	TRBD2	TGCGCCAGCAGAAGGACTAGCGGAGTCACAGATACGCAGTATTTT	CASRRTSGVTDTQYF
.	TRBV6-5	TRBJ2-5	.	TGTGCCAGCAGTTACTCGCTCGGCAGCGTCCAAGAGACCCAGTACTTC	CASSYSLGSVQETQYF
.	TRBV10-3	TRBJ2-3	.	TGTGCCATCAGGAGGGGGGCTAGCGGCACAGATACGCAGTATTTT	CAIRRGASGTDTQYF
.	TRBV6-1	TRBJ1-6	TRBD1	TGTGCCAGCAAGTCGGGACAGGGATATGATTCACCCCTCCACTTT	CASKSGQGYDSPLHF
.	TRBV7-2	TRBJ2-7	.	TGTGCCAGCAGCTTTGTCGGCGAGCAGTACTTC	CASSFVGEQYF
.	TRBV10-3	TRBJ1-2	.	TGTGCCATCAGTGAGATAGAAGGGGCTGATGGCTACACCTTC	CAISEIEGADGYTF
many	TRBV18	TRBJ1-5	TRBD1	TGTGCCAGCTCACCGCGACAGGGGGGCGATCAGCCCCAGCATTTT	CASSPRQGGDQPQHF
.	TRBV6-5	TRBJ2-1	TRBD2	TGTGCCAGCAGTTCGTCTAGCGGGGGGCCCTACAATGAGCAGTTCTTC	CASSSSSGGPYNEQFF
.	TRBV19	TRBJ1-4	.	TGTGCCAGTAGTATCAATGCTAATGAAAAACTGTTTTTT	CASSINANEKLFF
.	TRBV7-9	TRBJ1-2	.	TGTGCCAGCAGCCGGTCGGGGGGCGAGAGTGGCTACACCTTC	CASSRSGGESGYTF
.	TRBV5-4	TRBJ1-2	.	TGTGCCAGCAGCTTGGGAATGACGGAGACCACAGGGGGCTACACCTTC	CASSLGMTETTGGYTF
.	TRBV6-5	TRBJ2-3	.	TGTGCCAGCAGTTACGGTGGGAGTTGGACAGATACGCAGTATTTT	CASSYGGSWTDTQYF
.	TRBV6-1	TRBJ1-6	.	TGTGCCAGCAGCCCGGACCCTTGGGCGGAAACACCCCTCCACTTT	CASSPDPWAETPLHF
.	TRBV10-2	TRBJ2-7	TRBD2	TGCGCCAGCAGCCTCGGACTAGCGGTCTACGAGCAGTACTTC	CASSLGLAVYEQYF
.	TRBV19	TRBJ1-2	.	TGTGCCAGTAGTATCAACACCAACTATGGCTACACCTTC	CASSINTNYGYTF
.	TRBV6-5	TRBJ2-5	.	TGTGCCAGCAGTTACGGTCGGGTAACCGAGACCCAGTACTTC	CASSYGRVTETQYF
many	TRBV28	TRBJ1-5	.	TGTGCCAGCAGAGTTCAGTGGAGCAATCAGCCCCAGCATTTT	CASRVQWSNQPQHF
.	TRBV6-1	TRBJ1-5	.	TGTGCCAGCACTCCATACAGCAATCAGCCCCAGCATTTT	CASTPYSNQPQHF
.	TRBV28	TRBJ1-1	.	TGTGCCAGCAGAACCATGGTCAGCGCTGAAGCTTTCTTT	CASRTMVSAEAFF
.	TRBV12-5	TRBJ1-1	.	TGTGCTAGTGGCCGCACAGGGAACACTGAAGCTTTCTTT	CASGRTGNTEAFF
once	TRBV28	TRBJ1-5	TRBD1	TGTGCCAGCACCCTTGGGACAGGGAGGAATCAGCCCCAGCATTTT	CASTLGTGRNQPQHF
.	TRBV11-2	TRBJ2-2	TRBD2	TGTGCCAGCAGCTTAGACCTAGCGGGGAGGGACGGGGAGCTGTTTTTT	CASSLDLAGRDGELFF
.	TRBV30	TRBJ2-2	TRBD2	TGTGCCTGTGGACTAGCGGGAGGCACCGGGGAGCTGTTTTTT	CACGLAGGTGELFF
.	TRBV5-5	TRBJ1-6	.	TGTGCCAGCAGCTTGGCGCACACCATTCGGGATTCACCCCTCCACTTT	CASSLAHTIRDSPLHF
.	TRBV7-2	TRBJ2-5	.	TGTGCCAGCAGCTTCGTGGCAGGCAACCAAGAGACCCAGTACTTC	CASSFVAGNQETQYF
few	TRBV7-9	TRBJ2-4	TRBD2	TGTGCCAGCAGCTTAGCGGGGGGACTAGAGCAAAACATTCAGTACTTC	CASSLAGGLEQNIQYF
.	TRBV7-2	TRBJ2-5	.	TGTGCCAGCAGCCTAGCCCACGAGGGGCGACGAGAGACCCAGTACTTC	CASSLAHEGRRETQYF
.	TRBV18	TRBJ2-3	.	TGTGCCAGCTCACCATTACAGGGATTCGAGGGTACGCAGTATTTT	CASSPLQGFEGTQYF
.	TRBV1	TRBJ2-3	.	TGCACCAGCCTCCAGCTGAGCAGGGGGCATCGGGAAACGCAGTATTTT	CTSLQLSRGHRETQYF
few	TRBV12-5	TRBJ1-6	.	TGTGCTAGTGGTTTGGTTGGTACAGCTAATTCACCCCTCCACTTT	CASGLVGTANSPLHF
.	TRBV29-1	TRBJ2-7	.	TGCAGCGTTGTAGGCAAATACGAGCAGTACTTC	CSVVGKYEQYF
many	TRBV6-4	TRBJ2-3	TRBD2	TGTGCCAGCAGTGAAAGCGGGGGGGCCACAGATACGCAGTATTTT	CASSESGGATDTQYF
.	TRBV5-1	TRBJ1-2	.	TGCGCCAGCAGCTTTAGTGCCCAGCCGAATTATGGCTACACCTTC	CASSFSAQPNYGYTF
.	TRBV7-3	TRBJ2-1	TRBD2	TGTGCCAGCAGCTTAATGTCTAGCGGGGGACCCTACAATGAGCAGTTCTTC	CASSLMSSGGPYNEQFF
.	TRBV7-8	TRBJ1-1	TRBD1	TGTGCCACTACTGGGGTCAGGGGGGGTACTGAAGCTTTCTTT	CATTGVRGGTEAFF
.	TRBV28	TRBJ2-4	TRBD1	TGTGCCAGCAGTTCCTCTTACAGGGGAAACATTCAGTACTTC	CASSSSYRGNIQYF
once	TRBV6-5	TRBJ2-5	.	TGTGCCAGCAGTCGGGGCGAGGAGACCCAGTACTTC	CASSRGEETQYF
.	TRBV5-1	TRBJ2-3	.	TGCGCCAGCAGCCTCACAGGTGTTAGCACAGATACGCAGTATTTT	CASSLTGVSTDTQYF
.	TRBV5-4	TRBJ1-2	.	TGTGCCAGCAGCTCGTCCGGGACCGAACATTATGGCTACACCTTC	CASSSSGTEHYGYTF
.	TRBV5-1	TRBJ2-1	TRBD2	TGCGCCAGCAGTCTGACTAGCATCTCCTACAATGAGCAGTTCTTC	CASSLTSISYNEQFF
few	TRBV21-1	TRBJ2-6	.	TGTGCCAGCAGCAGAGTAGAACTAGCGGGAGCCGCTGGGGCCAACGTCCTGACTTTC	CASSRVELAGAAGANVLTF
.	TRBV5-1	TRBJ2-5	.	TGCGCCAGCAGCTCCGGCGGGTCTCAAGAGACCCAGTACTTC	CASSSGGSQETQYF
.	TRBV27	TRBJ1-4	TRBD1	TGTGCCAGCGGAAGGACAGGGGGCGGTCATAATGAAAAACTGTTTTTT	CASGRTGGGHNEKLFF
.	TRBV28	TRBJ1-5	.	TGTGCCAGCCAAAACAGGGCTAGTCAGCCCCAGCATTTT	CASQNRASQPQHF
.	TRBV9	TRBJ2-1	TRBD2	TGTGCCAGCAGCGTAGTCACTAGCGGGATTGATGAGCAGTTCTTC	CASSVVTSGIDEQFF
.	TRBV6-1	TRBJ1-6	.	TGTGCCAGCAGTGTTTCGGTAGGAGATTCACCCCTCCACTTT	CASSVSVGDSPLHF
.	TRBV18	TRBJ1-6	TRBD1	TGTGCCAGCTCACAACAGGGGGCCTATAATTCACCCCTCCACTTT	CASSQQGAYNSPLHF
.	TRBV7-6	TRBJ2-3	.	TGTGCCAGCAGCCCCCTTATCCCAGCGGGTAGCACAGATACGCAGTATTTT	CASSPLIPAGSTDTQYF
.	TRBV7-6	TRBJ1-3	.	TGTGCCAGCAGCTTAGGTCCGGCAGGTCCTTCCTCTGGAAACACCATATATTTT	CASSLGPAGPSSGNTIYF